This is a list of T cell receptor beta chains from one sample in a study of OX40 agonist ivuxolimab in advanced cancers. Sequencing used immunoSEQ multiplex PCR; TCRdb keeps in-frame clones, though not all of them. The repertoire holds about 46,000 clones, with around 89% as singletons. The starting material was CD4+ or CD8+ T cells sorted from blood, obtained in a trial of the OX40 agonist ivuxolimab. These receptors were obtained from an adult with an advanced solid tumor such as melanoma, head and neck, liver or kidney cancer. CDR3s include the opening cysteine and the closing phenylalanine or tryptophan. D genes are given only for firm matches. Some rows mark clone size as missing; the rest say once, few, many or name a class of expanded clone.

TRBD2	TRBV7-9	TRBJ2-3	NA	TGTGCCAGCAGGGAGAGCGGGAGGGTCTTCACAGATACGCAGTATTTT	CASRESGRVFTDTQYF
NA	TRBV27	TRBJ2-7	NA	TGTGCCAGCAGTTTACTCGCGGGGCAGGGGTTCTACGAGCAGTACTTC	CASSLLAGQGFYEQYF
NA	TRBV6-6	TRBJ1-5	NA	TGTGCCAGCAGTTACGGTGTGCCCCTAAATCAGCCCCAGCATTTT	CASSYGVPLNQPQHF
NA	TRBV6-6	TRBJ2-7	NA	TGTGCCAGCAGTAACAGGGAATCCTACGAGCAGTACTTC	CASSNRESYEQYF
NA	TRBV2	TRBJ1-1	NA	TGTGCCAGCAGTGAGAAGGAGAAACGCGGGGACACTGAAGCTTTCTTT	CASSEKEKRGDTEAFF
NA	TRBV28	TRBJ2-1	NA	TGTGCCAGCAGTTTATTGGGGGGCGAGCAGTTCTTC	CASSLLGGEQFF
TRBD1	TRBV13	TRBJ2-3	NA	TGTGCCAGCAGCTTAGCGGGACAGGGCGGGAAGTACGCAGATACGCAGTATTTT	CASSLAGQGGKYADTQYF
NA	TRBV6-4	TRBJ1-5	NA	TGTGCCAGCAGTGGAGTGGGCCCCAATCAGCCCCAGCATTTT	CASSGVGPNQPQHF
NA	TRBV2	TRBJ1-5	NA	TGTGCCAGCAGGGCGGGGGCCGCCCATCAGCCCCAGCATTTT	CASRAGAAHQPQHF
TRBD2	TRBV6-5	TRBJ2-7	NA	TGTGCCAGCAGTCCCGGGACTAGCGCCAGTTACGAGCAGTACTTC	CASSPGTSASYEQYF
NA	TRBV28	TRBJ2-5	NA	TGTGCCAGCAGTTTATCCGGAGGGTACCAAGAGACCCAGTACTTC	CASSLSGGYQETQYF
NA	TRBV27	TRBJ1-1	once	TGTGCCAGCAGTTTAACAGCGAACACTGAAGCTTTCTTT	CASSLTANTEAFF
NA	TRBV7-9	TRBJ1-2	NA	TGTGCCAGCAGCTTAGGGGGAATCTATGGCTACACCTTC	CASSLGGIYGYTF
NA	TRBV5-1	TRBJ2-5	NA	TGCGCCAGCAGATATTGGGTGAGCAGGGCCAGGGGAGTACAAGAGACCCAGTACTTC	CASRYWVSRARGVQETQYF
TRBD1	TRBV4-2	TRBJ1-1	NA	TGTGCCAGCAGCCATGCCGGGACAGGGTACATGAACACTGAAGCTTTCTTT	CASSHAGTGYMNTEAFF
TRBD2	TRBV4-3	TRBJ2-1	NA	TGCGCCAGCAGCCAAGGTAGCGGGGGGGCTTACAATGAGCAGTTCTTC	CASSQGSGGAYNEQFF
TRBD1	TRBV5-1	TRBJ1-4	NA	TGCGCCAGCAGCTTAGGGGGCGAGGAGGAAAAACTGTTTTTT	CASSLGGEEEKLFF
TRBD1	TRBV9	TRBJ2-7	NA	TGTGCCAGCAGCACCGGGACAGAGGCCTACGAGCAGTACTTC	CASSTGTEAYEQYF
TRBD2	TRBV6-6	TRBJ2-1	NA	TGTGCCGCTCTTAGCGGGGGGGCCGACAATGAGCAGTTCTTC	CAALSGGADNEQFF
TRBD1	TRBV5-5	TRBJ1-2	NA	TGTGCCAGCAGCTTCACCAGGGGGCCAGGCTATGGCTACACCTTC	CASSFTRGPGYGYTF
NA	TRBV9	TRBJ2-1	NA	TGTGCCAGCAGCGTAGGAGTCAGCGAGCAGTTCTTC	CASSVGVSEQFF
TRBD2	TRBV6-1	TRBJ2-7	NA	TGTGCCAGCAGCGAACTGGGACTAGCCCTCTACGAGCAGTACTTC	CASSELGLALYEQYF
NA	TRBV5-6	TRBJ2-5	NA	TGTGCCAGCAGCTTGGCCATAGGGACCCAAGAGACCCAGTACTTC	CASSLAIGTQETQYF
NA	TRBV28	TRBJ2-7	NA	TGTGCCAGCAGTCCCCATAGTTTCGAGCAGTACTTC	CASSPHSFEQYF
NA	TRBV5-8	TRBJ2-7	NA	TGTGCCAGCAGCTCGGGACTCTCCTACGAGCAGTACTTC	CASSSGLSYEQYF
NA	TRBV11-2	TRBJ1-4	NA	TGTGCCAGCAGCTTAGTATTAGGGGCAACTAATGAAAAACTGTTTTTT	CASSLVLGATNEKLFF
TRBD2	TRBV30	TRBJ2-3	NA	TGTGCCTGGACTGTCGGACTAGCTGGCGCAGATACGCAGTATTTT	CAWTVGLAGADTQYF
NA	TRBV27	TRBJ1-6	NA	TGTGCCAGCAGTTTATCGGTCAATTCACCCCTCCACTTT	CASSLSVNSPLHF
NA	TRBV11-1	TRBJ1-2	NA	TGTGCCAGCAGCCCCCCCGGGGCGTACTATGGCTACACCTTC	CASSPPGAYYGYTF
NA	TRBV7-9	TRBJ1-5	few	TGTGCCAGCAGCCCACGGACGGGGCAGGGCGGCAATCAGCCCCAGCATTTT	CASSPRTGQGGNQPQHF
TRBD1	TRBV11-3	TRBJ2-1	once	TGTGCCAGCAGCTCCCGGGACAGGGGGCCAAATGAGCAGTTCTTC	CASSSRDRGPNEQFF
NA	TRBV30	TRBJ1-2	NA	TGTGCCTGGAGTGTAACAGGGACGGATGGCTACACCTTC	CAWSVTGTDGYTF
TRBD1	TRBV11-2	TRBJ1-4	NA	TGTGCCAGCAGCGTAGGGACAGGGATCAATGAAAAACTGTTTTTT	CASSVGTGINEKLFF
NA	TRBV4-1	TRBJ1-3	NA	TGCGCCAGCAGCCACGGTACCTCTGGAAACACCATATATTTT	CASSHGTSGNTIYF
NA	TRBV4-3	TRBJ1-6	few	TGCGCCAGCAGCCAAGGCGTACGGACGGGGGTTTTACATTCACCCCTCCACTTT	CASSQGVRTGVLHSPLHF
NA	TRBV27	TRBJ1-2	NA	TGTGCCAGCAGTGTAGGGCAGTTCTATGGCTACACCTTC	CASSVGQFYGYTF
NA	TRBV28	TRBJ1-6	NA	TGTGCCAGCAGTTTCGCCAGGGGTGTTAATTCACCCCTCCACTTT	CASSFARGVNSPLHF
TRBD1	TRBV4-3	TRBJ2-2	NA	TGCGCCAGCAGCCAACTGGGACAGGGTTTTGACACCGGGGAGCTGTTTTTT	CASSQLGQGFDTGELFF
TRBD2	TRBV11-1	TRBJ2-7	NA	TGTGCCAGCAGCTTACCGCTTGGGACTAGTCGGTCGCCCGAGCAGTACTTC	CASSLPLGTSRSPEQYF
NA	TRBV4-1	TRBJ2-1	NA	TGCGCCAGCAGCCAAGATCAGCACAATGAGCAGTTCTTC	CASSQDQHNEQFF
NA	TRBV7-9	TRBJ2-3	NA	TGTGCCAGCAGCTTAGTGACGTTCGCGGATACGCAGTATTTT	CASSLVTFADTQYF
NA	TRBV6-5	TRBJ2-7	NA	TGTGCCAGCAGTTACGGCAGAGGGATCTCCTACGAGCAGTACTTC	CASSYGRGISYEQYF
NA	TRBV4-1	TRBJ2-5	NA	TGCGCCAGCAGCCAAGCCGGGGGGCAGTTTCGAGAGACCCAGTACTTC	CASSQAGGQFRETQYF
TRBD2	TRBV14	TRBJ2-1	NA	TGTGCCAGCAGCCAAGATCTGAGCGGGAGGGGTGATGAGCAGTTCTTC	CASSQDLSGRGDEQFF
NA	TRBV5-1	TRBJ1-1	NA	TGCGCCAGCAGCTTGTCGGGGCCAGGCCTCGACACTGAAGCTTTCTTT	CASSLSGPGLDTEAFF
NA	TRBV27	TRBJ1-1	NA	TGTGCCAGCAGTTTGGCAGGCTACACTGAAGCTTTCTTT	CASSLAGYTEAFF
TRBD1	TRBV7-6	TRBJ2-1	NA	TGTGCCAGCAGCCCGAGGACAGGCGATACTTACAATGAGCAGTTCTTC	CASSPRTGDTYNEQFF
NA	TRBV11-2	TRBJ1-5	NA	TGTGCCAGCAGCTTAAATGGTCCTGGTCAGCCCCAGCATTTT	CASSLNGPGQPQHF
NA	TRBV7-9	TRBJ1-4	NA	TGTGCCAGCAGCTCCGACGCAACTAATGAAAAACTGTTTTTT	CASSSDATNEKLFF